One sample yielded the 19 T cell receptor beta chains listed below, sequenced in a study of shared clonotypes between healthy human individuals. Measured with immunoSEQ multiplex PCR; TCRdb has only the in-frame clones, and not every one. The sample lists approximately 470,000 clones; approximately 84% were seen once. Sequencing used PBMCs. These receptor sequences come from a woman aged 40 to 50 in good health. Some clones in this sample may be carry-over from other donors' samples.

The V call is TRBV2, the J call TRBJ2-3; D is ambiguous. CDR3 size: 13 residues. V gave up 4 bases and J gave up 1 base, with 6 bases separating them. Germline V CDR1 and CDR2: SNHLY, FYNNEI. This CDR3 is CASSAERTDTQYF. The DNA of the CDR3 is TGTGCCAGCAGTGCGGAACGCACAGATACGCAGTATTTT.

CDR3 coding DNA: TGTGCCTGGGCGGCTGGCTCCTACAATGAGCAGTTCTTC. Translated, it gives CAWAAGSYNEQFF. The chain combines TRBV30 with TRBJ2-1; D call uncertain. This CDR3 region has 13 residues. Between the trimmed V and J ends, which lost 5 bases and 0 bases, there was a span of 8 bases. Germline loops: CDR1 GTSNPN, CDR2 SVGIG (reference sequence).

The chain joins TRBV7-2 to TRBJ2-2; D call uncertain. The CDR3 is 16 residues long. Trimming left V 4 bases short and J 1 base short, with 13 bases between. The germline V gene has CDR1 SGHTA and CDR2 FQGNSA. CDR3 region: CASSSARRRNTGELFF. In nucleotides, the CDR3 is TGTGCCAGCAGCTCCGCTCGGCGGAGGAACACCGGGGAGCTGTTTTTT.

On this clone: A far more abundant clone sits one base away, making this likely a read error. CDR3 in amino acids: CVSSFGTGAGETQYF. CDR3 nucleotide sequence: TGTGTCAGCAGCTTCGGGACAGGGGCTGGGGAGACCCAGTACTTC. V and J are TRBV7-9 and TRBJ2-5, with 10 positions matching TRBD1. Germline V CDR1 and CDR2: SEHNR, FQNEAQ (reference sequence). The CDR3 contains 15 residues.

This chain connects TRBV6-1 to TRBJ1-3; D remains ambiguous. Per the germline V gene, CDR1 is MNHNS and CDR2 is SASEGT. V shed 2 bases and J shed 0 bases, with 14 bases lying between them. The CDR3 consists of 17 residues. CDR3 amino acids: CASSEFGPRSSGNTIYF. Here the CDR3 DNA reads TGTGCCAGCAGTGAATTCGGACCGCGCTCCTCTGGAAACACCATATATTTT.

This clone was detected a few times. One junction end does not reproduce the germline sequence, and a read error may be involved. This sample also contains other DNA sequences that code for the same CDR3. The chain recombines TRBV7-8 with TRBJ2-5; the match to TRBD2 covers 15 bases. Germline V gene sequence: CDR1 SGHVS, CDR2 FQNEAQ. The CDR3 is made up of 14 amino acids. The CDR3, as DNA: TGTGCCAGCAGCGGGGGACTAGCGGGAGGATCACTGGACTTC. It codes for CASSGGLAGGSLDF.

The V call is TRBV6-1, the J call TRBJ1-4; no clear D gene. CDR3 length: 15 amino acids. The germline V gene encodes CDR1 MNHNS and CDR2 SASEGT. Between the trimmed V and J ends, which lost 2 bases and 3 bases, there was a span of 10 bases. CDR3 in DNA: TGTGCCAGCAGTGAACTTAGGGTGGCTAATGAAAAACTGTTTTTT. Protein: CASSELRVANEKLFF.

J is TRBJ2-5 and V is TRBV19; 9 positions match TRBD2. J gave up 0 bases and V 5 bases, and 4 bases lay outside the gene matches. CDR3 length: 15 residues. Germline CDR1 is LNHDA and CDR2 is SQIVND (reference sequence). The CDR3: CASSRGLAYQETQYF. The CDR3 DNA is TGTGCCAGTAGTCGGGGACTAGCCTACCAAGAGACCCAGTACTTC. Supplemented by reference TRBV19 and TRBJ2-5, the full variable domain reads DGGITQSPKYLFRKEGQNVTLSCEQNLNHDAMYWYRQDPGQGLRLIYYSQIVNDFQKGDIAEGYSVSREKKESFPLTVTSAQKNPTAFYLCASSRGLAYQETQYFGPGTRLLVL.

This clone was observed a single time. The V call is TRBV27, the J call TRBJ2-2, with TRBD1 matching over 8 bases. Germline CDR1 and CDR2: MNHEY and SMNVEV (reference sequence). This CDR3 spans 15 amino acids. J lost 4 bases, V lost 5 bases, and 6 bases had no gene match. CDR3 region: CASSPQGAGTGELFF. The CDR3 bases are TGTGCCAGCAGTCCGCAGGGGGCAGGCACCGGGGAGCTGTTTTTT.

This chain connects TRBV10-2 to TRBJ2-7; 10 bases line up with TRBD2. There are 14 residues in the CDR3. Germline CDR1 and CDR2: WSHSY and SAAADI. J was trimmed by 6 bases and V by 7 bases; bases with no gene match: 9. The CDR3 region is CASTIPSGRSEQYF. The DNA of the CDR3 is TGCGCCAGCACCATCCCTAGCGGGAGAAGCGAGCAGTACTTC.

With regard to this clone: Other DNA sequences of this sample code for an identical CDR3. The V call is TRBV18, the J call TRBJ2-1; D remains ambiguous. V shed 1 base and J shed 3 bases, with 10 bases lying between them. The CDR3 runs to 15 residues. Germline values: CDR1 KGHSH, CDR2 LQKENI. The CDR3 region is CASSPLAGGYNEQFF. The CDR3 coding sequence is TGTGCCAGCTCACCACTTGCAGGCGGCTACAATGAGCAGTTCTTC.

V gene TRBV6-5 combines with J gene TRBJ2-1; 11 bases match TRBD1. The germline gives CDR1 MNHEY, CDR2 SVGAGI. The CDR3 covers 16 residues. The V and J ends lost 0 bases and 4 bases, in that order; junction bases with no gene match: 2. DNA for the CDR3: TGTGCCAGCAGTTACTCGGACAGGGGGCCTTACAATGAGCAGTTCTTC. Protein product: CASSYSDRGPYNEQFF.

This chain joins TRBV5-1 and TRBJ2-7, with 9 bases identical to TRBD1. The CDR3 runs 14 residues. V was clipped by 2 bases and J by 4 bases; unmatched bases: 4. Germline assignment: CDR1 SGHRS and CDR2 YFSETQ. As DNA, the CDR3 is TGCGCCAGCAGCTTTAACGGACAGGGGTACGAGCAGTACTTC. Its protein is CASSFNGQGYEQYF.

This chain joins TRBV6-1 and TRBJ1-1; a weak D match, TRBD1 (5 bases). CDR1 and CDR2 from the germline V gene are MNHNS and SASEGT. The CDR3 is 14 residues long. The ends were cut back, 3 bases at V and 4 bases at J, with 12 bases in the middle. The CDR3: CASSEVRGSTEAFF. CDR3 bases: TGTGCCAGCAGTGAGGTCCGGGGGTCCACTGAAGCTTTCTTT.

The rearrangement uses TRBV2 and TRBJ2-7; 8 bases map to TRBD2. The length of the CDR3 is 13 residues. The germline V gene encodes CDR1 SNHLY and CDR2 FYNNEI. V shed 3 bases, J shed 7 bases, and the junction held 5 bases outside the gene matches. Written as DNA, the CDR3 is TGTGCCAGCAGTGATAGCGGGAAGGTGGAGCAGTACTTC. It yields the protein CASSDSGKVEQYF.

As to this clone: This likely stems from a read error, as it lies one base from a far larger clone. Within the sample, other DNA sequences also encode this same CDR3. V gene TRBV9 combines with J gene TRBJ1-2, with no clear D. This CDR3 is built from 14 residues. The germline gives CDR1 SGDLS, CDR2 YYNGEE. CDR3 loop: CASSTHRGSYGYTF. Here the CDR3 DNA reads TGTGCCAGCAGCACCCACCGAGGCAGCTATGGCTACACATTC. The full variable domain, its missing parts supplied by reference TRBV9 and TRBJ1-2, is DSGVTQTPKHLITATGQRVTLRCSPRSGDLSVYWYQQSLDQGLQFLIQYYNGEERAKGNILERFSAQQFPDLHSELNLSSLELGDSALYFCASSTHRGSYGYTFGSGTRLTVV.

This clone was detected once. The chain recombines TRBV5-1 with TRBJ2-1; weak D call: TRBD2 (5 bases). The V gene lost 2 bases and the J gene lost 3 bases, with 9 bases spanning the gap. This CDR3 region has 14 residues. Per the germline V gene, CDR1 is SGHRS and CDR2 is YFSETQ. DNA for the CDR3: TGCGCCAGCAGCTTTCAAAGCGGCTACAATGAGCAGTTCTTC. As protein: CASSFQSGYNEQFF.

The V call is TRBV28, the J call TRBJ2-5; D is possibly TRBD2 (6 bases). Germline V gives CDR1 MDHEN, CDR2 SYDVKM. The CDR3 is 14 residues long. Trimming left V 2 bases short and J 5 bases short, with 12 bases between. CDR3 amino acids: CASSLRVRGETQYF. The CDR3 DNA sequence: TGTGCCAGCAGTTTACGGGTCCGGGGGGAGACCCAGTACTTC.

The gene calls are TRBV5-6 and TRBJ2-5; D is unresolved. The V and J ends lost 1 base and 1 base respectively, with 8 bases between them. Germline CDR1 and CDR2: SGHDT and YYEEEE. The CDR3 length is 14 residues. The CDR3 sequence is CASSLLLTQETQYF. CDR3 DNA: TGTGCCAGCAGCTTGTTGTTAACCCAAGAGACCCAGTACTTC.